This T cell receptor (beta chain) is from a study of cytomegalovirus exposure and HLA in healthy donors. This CDR3 has 15 residues. Germline V gene data show CDR1 as SGHAT and CDR2 as FQNNGV. Trimming removed 3 bases from V and 1 base from J, with 9 bases in between. This clone was seen only a few times. The PCR contained 60 Vbeta and 13 Jbeta primers. Original methodology: In a later analysis, some 10 million of approximately 86 million unique beta chains occurred in at least two donors. The table came from immunoSEQ multiplex PCR; TCRdb's copy has only in-frame clones and leaves some out. The V and J calls and clone size come from that table; D and trimming were worked out from the DNA. The table has 150,000 or so clones, around four fifths seen once.

The sample taken for sequencing was PBMCs. The J gene is TRBJ2-2, the V gene TRBV11-2, with D maybe TRBD1 (5 bases). This clonotype originated in a man younger than 30 in good health and CMV-seropositive. CDR3 coding DNA: TGTGCCAGCAGCTTCAGGGTAGGGAACACCGGGGAGCTGTTTTTT. Translated, it gives CASSFRVGNTGELFF.